A single sample is the source of the 30 T cell receptor beta chains below, sequenced in a study of blood T cell repertoires in COVID-19. Sequencing was performed with immunoSEQ multiplex PCR; in TCRdb, only in-frame clones are kept and a portion is missing. The table records more than 150,000 clones, 82% of them present only once. The sequencing sample was made of peripheral blood. Receptors were obtained from a woman in her 30s with acute or convalescent COVID-19.

This clone was seen a single time. The rearrangement joins TRBV6-2 or TRBV6-3 to TRBJ1-6, with D possibly TRBD1 on 6 matching bases. Germline V gene sequence: CDR1 MNHEY, CDR2 SVGEGT. Trimming cost V 2 bases and J 8 bases, with 13 bases left between them. CDR3 length equals 15 residues. The CDR3 protein is CASSYERGAYSPLHF. The CDR3 nucleotides read TGTGCCAGCAGTTACGAACGGGGGGCCTATTCACCCCTCCACTTT.

The rearrangement joins TRBV10-3 to TRBJ1-1; 8 bases fit TRBD1. The CDR3 has 16 residues. V shed 10 bases, J shed 1 base, and the junction held 14 bases outside the gene matches. Germline loops: CDR1 ENHRY, CDR2 SYGVKD. Written as DNA, the CDR3 is TGTGCCACTTGCCGGGGGCAGGGGGCGGCGAACACTGAAGCTTTCTTT. Its translation is CATCRGQGAANTEAFF.

The chain links TRBV6-2 or TRBV6-3 to TRBJ2-1, with 8 positions matching TRBD1. The length of the CDR3 is 15 residues. With 6 bases clipped from V and 2 bases from J, the junction kept 6 bases outside the gene matches. The germline gives CDR1 MNHEY, CDR2 SVGEGT. The CDR3 bases are TGTGCCAGCAGCGTACAGGGGGTACCCTACAATGAGCAGTTCTTC. Its translation: CASSVQGVPYNEQFF.

This chain uses TRBV9 with TRBJ2-3, with 9 positions matching TRBD1. V was pared by 4 bases and J by 4 bases, with 7 bases of the junction left unmatched. The CDR3 covers 15 residues. CDR1 and CDR2 (germline): SGDLS, YYNGEE. The CDR3 here is CASSPGTGPADTQYF. CDR3 bases: TGTGCCAGCAGCCCCGGGACAGGGCCGGCAGATACGCAGTATTTT.

The chain carries TRBV6-6 and TRBJ1-5, with D perhaps matching TRBD1 (5 bases). CDR3 length equals 16 residues. Germline V gene sequence: CDR1 MNHNY, CDR2 SVGAGI (reference sequence). The germline V and J ends were trimmed by 6 bases and 4 bases, with 19 bases remaining between them. DNA for the CDR3: TGTGCCAGCAGCCGATCCCAGGGAACTATTAATCAGCCCCAGCATTTT. This gives the protein CASSRSQGTINQPQHF.

V usage is TRBV4-2 and J usage is TRBJ2-1; 10 nucleotides line up with TRBD2. The J segment lost 6 bases and the V segment lost 0 bases, leaving 5 bases of the junction unmatched. Germline lookup yields CDR1 LGHNA and CDR2 YNFKEQ. The CDR3 runs to 16 residues. The CDR3: CASSQEGTSVRNEQFF. The CDR3 DNA reads TGTGCCAGCAGCCAAGAAGGGACTAGCGTACGCAATGAGCAGTTCTTC.

The chain uses TRBV6-2 or TRBV6-3 and TRBJ2-2; a possible D gene is TRBD1 (5 bases). The CDR3 consists of 16 residues. The V gene's germline CDR1 is MNHEY and CDR2 SVGEGT. With 4 bases removed from V and 5 bases from J, the gap between germline ends came to 17 bases. Here the CDR3 DNA reads TGTGCCAGCAGTTCCCGTCAGGGATTAGGGACCGGGGAGCTGTTTTTT. Protein: CASSSRQGLGTGELFF.

This chain links TRBV9 with TRBJ2-1; the match to TRBD2 covers 8 bases. The CDR3 has 16 residues. Germline CDR1 is SGDLS and CDR2 is YYNGEE. V shed 4 bases and J 4 bases; nucleotides not matched to a gene: 10. The CDR3 region has the DNA TGTGCCAGCAGCTATGGGAGCGGGAGCATATACAATGAGCAGTTCTTC. Protein: CASSYGSGSIYNEQFF.

The V gene is TRBV5-6, the J gene TRBJ2-3; weak D call: TRBD1 (8 bases). The CDR3 covers 16 residues. The V gene lost 4 bases and the J gene lost 5 bases, with 20 bases spanning the gap. CDR1 is SGHDT, CDR2 YYEEEE, per germline. The CDR3 DNA reads TGTGCCAGCAGCGGGGGGGCGGGACAGGAAAAAGATACGCAGTATTTT. As protein: CASSGGAGQEKDTQYF.

The chain carries TRBV18 and TRBJ1-3; TRBD1 aligns across 9 bases. The trim removed 3 bases at V and 4 bases at J, leaving 4 bases unmatched. The CDR3 is made up of 15 amino acids. Germline V gene lookup returns CDR1 KGHSH and CDR2 LQKENI. The CDR3 loop is CASSPPDRGGNTIYF. The CDR3, as DNA: TGTGCCAGCTCACCCCCGGACAGGGGAGGAAACACCATATATTTT.

The rearrangement links TRBV4-3 to TRBJ1-3; 7 nucleotides agree with TRBD1. J gave up 4 bases and V 3 bases, and 6 bases lay outside the gene matches. Germline V gene lookup returns CDR1 LGHNA and CDR2 YSLEER. The CDR3 has 15 amino acids. The CDR3 loop is CASSHLQGTGNTIYF. The CDR3 DNA follows: TGCGCCAGCAGCCACCTACAGGGGACCGGAAACACCATATATTTT.

The chain recombines TRBV7-8 with TRBJ2-1; 9 bases map to TRBD1. Germline assignment: CDR1 SGHVS and CDR2 FQNEAQ. The CDR3 consists of 15 residues. Trimming took 7 bases from V and 4 from J; bases not matched to a gene: 8. The CDR3 DNA reads TGTGCCAGCACCCCCCTCGGACAGGGGTACAATGAGCAGTTCTTC. This translates into CASTPLGQGYNEQFF.

The chain couples TRBV27 to TRBJ2-5; 7 nucleotides agree with TRBD2. In germline, CDR1 is MNHEY, CDR2 SMNVEV (reference sequence). The CDR3 contains 15 residues. Trimming at V came to 7 bases and at J to 1 base, leaving 9 bases not matched to a gene. The CDR3 bases are TGTGCCAGCACCTTGGGACGGGGGGTCCAAGAGACCCAGTACTTC. Its translation is CASTLGRGVQETQYF.

The rearrangement links TRBV6-5 to TRBJ1-5; D remains ambiguous. Germline CDR1 is MNHEY and CDR2 is SVGAGI. This CDR3 is built from 14 residues. Between the trimmed V and J ends, which lost 7 bases and 4 bases, there was a span of 14 bases. The CDR3 nucleotides are TGTGCCAGCACTGGGTTGAGGGAGAATCAGCCCCAGCATTTT. It yields the protein CASTGLRENQPQHF.

The rearrangement uses TRBV7-2 and TRBJ2-7; D perhaps matches TRBD2 (6 bases). Between the trimmed V and J ends, which lost 2 bases and 3 bases, there was a span of 11 bases. This CDR3 contains 14 residues. Germline CDR1 SGHTA, CDR2 FQGNSA. The CDR3 DNA follows: TGTGCCAGCAGCTTACCTAGCGCATACTACGAGCAGTACTTC. Encoded protein: CASSLPSAYYEQYF.

This chain uses TRBV7-6 with TRBJ1-3, with D possibly TRBD1 on 6 matching bases. Germline lookup yields CDR1 SGHVS and CDR2 FNYEAQ. CDR3 length: 16 residues. Trimming stripped 0 bases from V and 0 bases from J, with 9 bases between. CDR3 bases: TGTGCCAGCAGCTTAGCTACAGGGTTCTCTGGAAACACCATATATTTT. Translating it yields CASSLATGFSGNTIYF.

The chain couples TRBV10-1 to TRBJ2-1, with 9 bases matching TRBD1. The trim removed 2 bases at V and 8 bases at J, leaving 10 bases unmatched. Germline CDR1 is WNHNN and CDR2 is SYGVQD (reference sequence). The CDR3 consists of 16 residues. In DNA form, the CDR3 reads TGCGCCAGCAGTGAGCCGGGACAGGGAGGATTCGATGAGCAGTTCTTC. Translated, it gives CASSEPGQGGFDEQFF.

The chain recombines TRBV3-1 (or the pseudogene TRBV3-2) with TRBJ2-7; 8 nucleotides line up with TRBD2. CDR3 size: 17 residues. Germline V gene sequence: CDR1 LGHDT, CDR2 YNNKEL (reference sequence). The V segment lost 4 bases and the J segment 6 bases; nucleotides outside the gene matches: 17. CDR3 in DNA: TGTGCCAGCAGCCCTGACGGCCCTAGCGGGCTCCCAGGCGAGCAGTACTTC. It specifies CASSPDGPSGLPGEQYF.

The V gene is TRBV4-2, the J gene TRBJ1-6; D may be TRBD1 (5 bases). The V end was cut by 0 bases, the J end by 6 bases, with 15 bases between. The CDR3 has 17 amino acids. CDR1 is LGHNA, CDR2 YNFKEQ, per germline. The CDR3 DNA follows: TGTGCCAGCAGCCAAGAATTTCAGGGTGAATTTAATTCACCCCTCCACTTT. It specifies CASSQEFQGEFNSPLHF.

The CDR3 here is CASSSQTGTEQYF. Here the CDR3 DNA reads TGCGCCAGCAGCTCTCAGACAGGGACCGAGCAGTACTTC. V and J are TRBV5-1 and TRBJ2-7; the match to TRBD1 covers 7 bases. V shed 3 bases and J 6 bases; nucleotides not matched to a gene: 6. The CDR3 extends over 13 amino acids. From germline, CDR1 is SGHRS and CDR2 YFSETQ.

The V gene is TRBV4-2, the J gene TRBJ2-1; 8 nucleotides match TRBD1. Germline values: CDR1 LGHNA, CDR2 YNFKEQ. The CDR3 has 15 amino acids. Trimming removed 4 bases from V and 4 bases from J; junction bases left unmatched: 6. The CDR3, as DNA: TGTGCCAGCAGCCCTGGACAGGGCACTTACAATGAGCAGTTCTTC. Residues: CASSPGQGTYNEQFF.

The V call is TRBV6-6, the J call TRBJ1-2; D is unresolved. There are 15 residues in the CDR3. Trimming pared 4 bases from V and 0 bases from J, leaving 12 bases between. Germline CDR1 MNHNY, CDR2 SVGAGI (reference sequence). The CDR3 reads CASSSPTLTNYGYTF. DNA of the CDR3: TGTGCCAGCAGTTCTCCGACATTAACTAACTATGGCTACACCTTC.

This chain connects TRBV29-1 to TRBJ2-5; the D gene is possibly TRBD1 (5 bases). Trimming took off 6 bases at V and 10 bases at J, with 12 bases between the two ends. Germline lookup yields CDR1 SQVTM and CDR2 ANQGSEA. The CDR3 is made up of 10 amino acids. The DNA of the CDR3 is TGCAGCGTGCATACAGGATACCAGTACTTC. This encodes CSVHTGYQYF.

This clone was counted between two and nine times. Other DNA sequences within the sample encode an identical CDR3. This chain joins TRBV7-2 and TRBJ2-7; 12 nucleotides agree with TRBD2. The germline CDR1 and CDR2 sequences are SGHTA and FQGNSA. This CDR3 spans 15 amino acids. V was clipped by 3 bases and J by 1 base; unmatched bases: 1. This chain's CDR3 is CASSLTSGSSYEQYF. The CDR3 nucleotides are TGTGCCAGCAGCTTGACTAGCGGGAGTTCCTACGAGCAGTACTTC.

The CDR3 is CASSFGGAEVDTQYF. The CDR3 coding sequence is TGTGCCAGCAGCTTTGGAGGGGCGGAGGTTGATACGCAGTATTTT. The chain links TRBV7-2 to TRBJ2-3, with D perhaps TRBD2 (6 bases). The V gene lost 3 bases and the J gene lost 6 bases, with 16 bases spanning the gap. Germline V gene lookup returns CDR1 SGHTA and CDR2 FQGNSA. CDR3 length: 15 amino acids. Full variable domain (outside the CDR3, taken from reference TRBV7-2 and TRBJ2-3): GAGVSQSPSNKVTEKGKDVELRCDPISGHTALYWYRQSLGQGLEFLIYFQGNSAPDKSGLPSDRFSAERTGGSVSTLTIQRTQQEDSAVYLCASSFGGAEVDTQYFGPGTRLTVL.

CDR3 amino acids: CASSPNGNYGYTF. CDR3 nucleotide sequence: TGTGCCAGCAGCCCCAACGGGAACTATGGCTACACCTTC. The genes are TRBV4-2 and TRBJ1-2; no firm D call. The CDR3 runs to 13 residues. CDR1 is LGHNA and CDR2 is YNFKEQ in the germline V gene. V was trimmed by 4 bases and J by 2 bases, leaving 8 bases between them.

This clone was observed once. This CDR3 reads CSASWSARRGEQFF. The CDR3 DNA sequence: TGCAGTGCTAGTTGGTCGGCTAGAAGGGGTGAGCAGTTCTTC. This chain uses TRBV20-1 with TRBJ2-1, with a possible D match to TRBD1 (5 bases). This CDR3 has 14 residues. Germline values: CDR1 DFQATT, CDR2 SNEGSKA (reference sequence). Between the trimmed V and J ends, which lost 3 bases and 9 bases, there was a span of 18 bases.

As to this clone: One junction end does not reproduce the germline sequence, and a read error may be involved. This chain uses TRBV19 with TRBJ2-1; 7 nucleotides line up with TRBD1. There are 11 residues in the CDR3. Germline V lookup: CDR1 LNHDA, CDR2 SQIVND (reference sequence). As DNA, the CDR3 is TGTGCCAGTAGTCTAGGACAGGATCCGGTCTTC. The encoded protein is CASSLGQDPVF.

The chain is built from TRBV5-6 and TRBJ1-1, with D tentatively TRBD1 (6 bases). Trimming cost V 3 bases and J 5 bases, with 20 bases left between them. The CDR3 has 16 amino acids. CDR1 SGHDT and CDR2 YYEEEE come from the germline V gene. The CDR3 reads CASSSLGGLGDTEAFF. The CDR3 nucleotides read TGTGCCAGCAGCTCCCTGGGGGGGCTGGGAGATACTGAAGCTTTCTTT.

The rearrangement uses TRBV5-1 and TRBJ2-5, with 8 positions matching TRBD1. The CDR3 runs 15 residues. Germline V gives CDR1 SGHRS, CDR2 YFSETQ. V shed 1 base, J shed 5 bases, and the junction held 7 bases outside the gene matches. CDR3 sequence (DNA): TGCGCCAGCAGCTTGCAGGACAGGGCCGGGGAGACCCAGTACTTC. Protein: CASSLQDRAGETQYF.